The present entry profiles one T cell receptor (beta chain) with its context. This specimen comes from a study of PD-1 blockade in classical Hodgkin lymphoma. V was pared by 2 bases and J by 0 bases, with 10 bases between. CDR1 and CDR2 from the germline V gene are SGDLS and YYNGEE. The CDR3 consists of 15 residues. Every single patient, without exception, relapsed after autologous stem cell transplantation, and brentuximab vedotin exposure varied. Data came from immunoSEQ multiplex PCR; TCRdb stores just in-frame clones and leaves some out. The repertoire consists of 29,000 or so clones, with around 70% occurring once and the leading ten covering roughly 15%.

This sequence joins TRBV9 and TRBJ2-3; perhaps TRBD2 as D (6 bases). The material sequenced was peripheral blood mononuclear cells (PBMCs), taken before the second cycle of nivolumab. This TCR came from a human donor with classical Hodgkin lymphoma. CDR3 region: CASSVGLGSTDTQYF. CDR3 sequence (DNA): TGTGCCAGCAGCGTGGGACTCGGCAGCACAGATACGCAGTATTTT.